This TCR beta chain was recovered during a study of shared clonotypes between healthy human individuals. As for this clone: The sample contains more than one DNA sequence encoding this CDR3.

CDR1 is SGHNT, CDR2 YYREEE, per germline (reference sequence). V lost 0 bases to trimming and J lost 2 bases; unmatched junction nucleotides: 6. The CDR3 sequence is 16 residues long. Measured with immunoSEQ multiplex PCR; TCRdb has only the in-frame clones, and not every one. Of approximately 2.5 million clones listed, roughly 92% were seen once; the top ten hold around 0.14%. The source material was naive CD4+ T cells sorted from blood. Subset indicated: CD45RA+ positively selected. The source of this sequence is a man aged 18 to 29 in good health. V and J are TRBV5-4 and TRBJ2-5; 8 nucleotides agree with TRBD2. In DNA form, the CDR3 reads TGTGCCAGCAGCTTGGCCATGGCGGGGGGACAAGAGACCCAGTACTTC. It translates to CASSLAMAGGQETQYF.